The clone carrying this T cell receptor beta chain is judged large (0.1 to 1%). Its specificity is unknown. The germline and genes are mouse ones. The CDR3 extends 4 residues past the end of the read, so its final part is completed from the germline J gene. The same CDR3 arises from other DNA sequences in this sample as well. Sequencing templates came from extracted RNA that was reverse transcribed into cDNA. Data came from immunoSEQ multiplex PCR; TCRdb stores just in-frame clones and leaves some out. This sample includes 1,500 to 2,000 clones with no singletons; its ten biggest clones take up 12%. As for time point: mouse skin at time of skin grafting. At grafting and 3 and 6 weeks later, recipient skin was sampled. This entry is derived from a study of CD8+ T cells in alopecia areata. Broader study findings: Higher clonality than in normal scalp was seen in lesional scalp, especially alopecia totalis/universalis.

CDR3 length: 14 amino acids. Deletions cut 0 bases from V and 0 bases from J, with 6 bases between. Germline CDR1 and CDR2: FNHDT and SITEND (reference sequence). V gene TRBV19 combines with J gene TRBJ1-2; D is possibly TRBD1 (5 bases). The source of this sequence is a C3H/HeJ mouse with alopecia areata. MHC haplotype of the strain: H2-k. The sequenced sample was skin, obtained at week 0. Here the CDR3 reads CASSIDRTNSDYTF. The covered CDR3 bases are TGTGCCAGCAGTATAGACAGGACAAACTCC.